Each of the 15 T cell receptor beta chains below was sequenced from the same sample in a study of Ad26.COV2.S vaccination and SARS-CoV-2 variants. Treatment defined: approximately 18 received Ad26.COV2.S at low or high dose, single or two shots; 5 received placebo; per-sample allocation not given. Samples came from day 63 after the first vaccine or placebo injection. The assay was immunoSEQ multiplex PCR, and TCRdb's table has in-frame clones only and misses some. The sample has hundreds of thousands of clones, nearly 90% seen once; the top ten hold roughly 2.5%. The source material was peripheral blood, sampled in a trial of Ad26.COV2.S vaccine versus placebo. Receptor source: a person aged 18-60 years who received the Ad26.COV2.S COVID-19 vaccine or a placebo.

V and J are TRBV5-1 and TRBJ1-1; D unclear. V lost 0 bases to trimming and J lost 0 bases, with 6 bases between them. Germline CDR1 is SGHRS and CDR2 is YFSETQ. CDR3 length: 14 residues. CDR3 coding DNA: TGCGCCAGCAGCTTGGACACTATGAACACTGAAGCTTTCTTT. The encoded protein is CASSLDTMNTEAFF.

J is TRBJ1-2 and V is TRBV7-8, with D unclear. The CDR3 is made up of 11 amino acids. Germline-derived CDR1 and CDR2 are SGHVS and FQNEAQ. V lost 6 bases to trimming and J lost 8 bases, with 10 bases between them. CDR3 in DNA: TGTGCCAGCAGTTCGGATTGGGGCTACACCTTC. Encoded protein: CASSSDWGYTF.

The V and J genes are TRBV12-3 or TRBV12-4 and TRBJ2-1, with D unclear. Deletions cut 5 bases from V and 5 bases from J, with 10 bases between. The CDR3 spans 13 residues. The chain's CDR3 is CASSQDADNEQFF. The DNA of the CDR3 is TGTGCCAGCAGTCAGGACGCCGACAATGAGCAGTTCTTC.

In its sample, this clone was seen once. The chain carries TRBV7-2 and TRBJ2-7; a weak D match, TRBD2 (6 bases). V lost 5 bases and J lost 1, with 12 bases in between. The CDR3 has 14 amino acids. Germline V gene data show CDR1 as SGHTA and CDR2 as FQGNSA. DNA of the CDR3: TGTGCCAGCAGCCCACCCGGGGGATCCTACGAGCAGTACTTC. Residues: CASSPPGGSYEQYF.

The chain couples TRBV18 to TRBJ1-3; no clear D. Germline values: CDR1 KGHSH, CDR2 LQKENI. The CDR3 length is 14 residues. V dropped 2 bases and J dropped 1 base, with 6 bases sitting between them. The CDR3 region has the DNA TGTGCCAGCTCACCAGCATCATCTGGAAACACCATATATTTT. It codes for CASSPASSGNTIYF.

This chain links TRBV24-1 with TRBJ1-2; D possibly corresponds to TRBD1 (5 bases). This CDR3 comprises 15 residues. The germline V gene encodes CDR1 KGHDR and CDR2 SFDVKD. V shed 4 bases and J shed 3 bases, with 14 bases lying between them. CDR3 nucleotides: TGTGCCACCAGTGACCCGTCCCAGGGCGACTATGGCTACACCTTC. It specifies CATSDPSQGDYGYTF.

The V and J genes are TRBV5-4 and TRBJ1-2; D not certain. The CDR3 runs to 16 residues. The germline CDR1 and CDR2 sequences are SGHNT and YYREEE (reference sequence). V was trimmed by 0 bases and J by 4 bases, leaving 16 bases between them. The CDR3 loop reads CASSLARPYSTYGYTF. The CDR3 DNA reads as TGTGCCAGCAGCTTGGCTAGACCCTATTCCACCTATGGCTACACCTTC.

The chain links TRBV28 to TRBJ1-5; TRBD1 matches at 9 bases. This CDR3 contains 14 residues. Trimming took 7 bases from V and 5 from J; bases not matched to a gene: 6. Germline V gene sequence: CDR1 MDHEN, CDR2 SYDVKM. This CDR3 is CASNHGQGYQPQHF. The CDR3 coding sequence is TGTGCCAGCAATCATGGACAGGGGTATCAGCCCCAGCATTTT.

CDR3 DNA: TGTGCCAGCAGATTCAGTACAGGAGGATTAAACCCCGGGGAGCTGTTTTTT. Translated, it gives CASRFSTGGLNPGELFF. The V and J genes are TRBV3-1 (or the pseudogene TRBV3-2) and TRBJ2-2; D possibly matches TRBD1 or TRBD2 (5 bases each). V dropped 6 bases and J dropped 6 bases, with 23 bases sitting between them. There are 17 residues in the CDR3. The V gene's germline CDR1 is LGHDT and CDR2 YNNKEL (reference sequence).

This chain joins TRBV6-6 and TRBJ1-5; D might be TRBD1 (5 bases). CDR1 is MNHNY and CDR2 is SVGAGI in the germline V gene (reference sequence). The CDR3 sequence is 17 residues long. V was cut by 5 bases and J by 2 bases, with 19 bases left in between. This CDR3 is CASSLPVWGVGNQPQHF. CDR3 sequence (DNA): TGTGCCAGCAGTCTACCGGTGTGGGGGGTGGGCAATCAGCCCCAGCATTTT.

The CDR3 DNA is TGTGCCAGTACCACAACAGGGGAGGTCGCTGAAGCTTTCTTT. Its translation is CASTTTGEVAEAFF. The chain uses TRBV19 and TRBJ1-1, with 7 bases identical to TRBD1. CDR3 length: 14 residues. The V gene end was trimmed by 7 bases and the J gene end by 6 bases; junction bases not matched to a gene: 11. CDR1 is LNHDA, CDR2 SQIVND, per germline (reference sequence).

The chain has TRBV18 and TRBJ1-1; the D is unclear. The CDR3 covers 13 residues. Germline V lookup: CDR1 KGHSH, CDR2 LQKENI. V was cut by 6 bases and J by 2 bases, with 10 bases left in between. CDR3 protein: CASSKEVNTEAFF. CDR3 nucleotides: TGTGCCAGCTCGAAGGAGGTCAACACTGAAGCTTTCTTT. The whole variable domain, remainder taken from reference TRBV18 and TRBJ1-1, is NAGVMQNPRHLVRRRGQEARLRCSPMKGHSHVYWYRQLPEEGLKFMVYLQKENIIDESGMPKERFSAEFPKEGPSILRIQQVVRGDSAAYFCASSKEVNTEAFFGQGTRLTVV.

This chain uses TRBV27 with TRBJ2-7; D unclear. Trimming shortened V by 2 bases and J by 5 bases, and 7 bases separated the two germline ends. This CDR3 spans 12 amino acids. CDR1 and CDR2 (germline): MNHEY, SMNVEV (reference sequence). The CDR3 sequence: CASSLVGHEQYF. For the CDR3, the DNA is TGTGCCAGCAGTTTAGTGGGTCACGAGCAGTACTTC.

CDR3 amino acids: CASSLERHNEKLFF. CDR3 sequence (DNA): TGCGCCAGCAGCTTGGAGCGCCATAATGAAAAACTGTTTTTT. The rearrangement uses TRBV5-1 and TRBJ1-4, with D unclear. CDR3 length: 14 residues. The V end was cut by 0 bases, the J end by 4 bases, with 7 bases between. The germline V gene encodes CDR1 SGHRS and CDR2 YFSETQ.

The chain links TRBV4-1 to TRBJ1-5; 8 nucleotides match TRBD1. The CDR3 length is 15 residues. V trimming: 4 bases; J trimming: 1 base; junction bases outside the gene matches: 3. CDR1 MGHRA and CDR2 YSYEKL come from the germline V gene. CDR3 loop: CASSPRQGSNQPQHF. CDR3 nucleotide sequence: TGCGCCAGCAGCCCCCGACAGGGGAGCAATCAGCCCCAGCATTTT.